This T cell receptor (beta chain) was identified during a study of blood T cells in healthy people across ages. Alongside a J-beta primer mix, a sample-barcoded 5' primer served in a second PCR lasting roughly 6 to 12 cycles. The template-switch adaptor, which had 12 random nucleotides, put a tag on each cDNA molecule. TCRdb recomputed calls from the 5' RACE reads with MiXCR, one row per CDR3 protein. The sample consists of around 690,000 distinct CDR3 sequences, around three fifths of them appearing once. V gave up 2 bases and J gave up 0 bases, with 12 bases separating them. This CDR3 spans 16 amino acids. A minimum of 6 million PBMCs was isolated per sample. Per sample, no less than 5.5 micrograms of total RNA were extracted.

The chain joins TRBV12-3 or TRBV12-4 to TRBJ2-3, with D perhaps matching TRBD2 (6 bases). Sequences were obtained from blood. The clonotype originates from a man aged 55 to 70 in good health. CDR3 protein: CASSLSLAGSTDTQYF. CDR3 DNA sequence: TGTGCCAGCAGTTTAAGTCTTGCGGGGAGCACAGATACGCAGTATTTT.